What follows are 3 T cell receptor beta chains derived from one specimen sequenced in a study of T-cell memory formation after mild COVID-19. In TCRdb, the 5' RACE reads were re-called with MiXCR into one record per CDR3 protein. The repertoire holds about 350,000 distinct CDR3 sequences, with roughly 13% as singletons. The sequenced sample consisted of PBMCs or a T cell subset sorted from them (not recorded which). The receptors were sampled from a young man who had mild COVID-19 (a few samples of this study predate the infection). Cell type and time point are not known.

The genes are TRBV6-2 or TRBV6-3 and TRBJ2-5; D call uncertain. V dropped 0 bases and J dropped 2 bases, with 10 bases sitting between them. Germline lookup yields CDR1 MNHEY and CDR2 SVGEGT. The CDR3 length is 15 residues. CDR3 bases: TGTGCCAGCAGTTACTCGAAGCGAAAACAAGAGACCCAGTACTTC. Translating it yields CASSYSKRKQETQYF.

The chain combines TRBV7-2 with TRBJ2-2; 8 bases line up with TRBD1. Germline assignment: CDR1 SGHTA and CDR2 FQGNSA. There are 15 residues in the CDR3. After removal of 8 bases from V and 7 bases from J, the junction contained 12 bases not matched to a gene. This chain's CDR3 is CASSVSAGGGGELFF. The CDR3 bases are TGTGCCAGCTCTGTCTCGGCAGGGGGCGGCGGGGAGCTGTTTTTT.

The chain couples TRBV5-1 to TRBJ2-3; D perhaps matches TRBD1 (5 bases). V lost 3 bases to trimming and J lost 0 bases, with 14 bases between them. This CDR3 contains 16 residues. Germline CDR1 is SGHRS and CDR2 is YFSETQ. CDR3 sequence (DNA): TGCGCCAGCAGCTGGGGAAGGGGCTCAAGCACAGATACGCAGTATTTT. Amino acids: CASSWGRGSSTDTQYF. The variable domain in full, with the rest retrieved from reference TRBV5-1 and TRBJ2-3, is KAGVTQTPRYLIKTRGQQVTLSCSPISGHRSVSWYQQTPGQGLQFLFEYFSETQRNKGNFPGRFSGRQFSNSRSEMNVSTLELGDSALYLCASSWGRGSSTDTQYFGPGTRLTVL.